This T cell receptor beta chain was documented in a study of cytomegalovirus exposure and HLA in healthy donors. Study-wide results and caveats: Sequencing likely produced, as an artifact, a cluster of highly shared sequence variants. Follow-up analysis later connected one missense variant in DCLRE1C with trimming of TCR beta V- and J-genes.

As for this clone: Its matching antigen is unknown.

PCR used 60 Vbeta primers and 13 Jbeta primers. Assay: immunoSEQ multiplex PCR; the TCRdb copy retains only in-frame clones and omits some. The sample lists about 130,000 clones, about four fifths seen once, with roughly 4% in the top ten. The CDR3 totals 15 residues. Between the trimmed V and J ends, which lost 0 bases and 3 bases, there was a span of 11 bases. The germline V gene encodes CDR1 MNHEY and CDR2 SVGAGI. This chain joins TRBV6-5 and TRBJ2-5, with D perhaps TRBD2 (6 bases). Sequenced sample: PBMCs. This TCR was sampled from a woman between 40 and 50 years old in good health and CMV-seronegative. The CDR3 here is CASSYSGGPKETQYF. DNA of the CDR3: TGTGCCAGCAGTTACTCGGGAGGACCCAAAGAGACCCAGTACTTC.